This TCR beta chain was sequenced during a study of human T cells and chemical hapten exposure. Indicated time point: patch test 3, about 24 weeks after DPC sensitization. Treatment specified: therapeutic diphenylcyclopropenone sensitization with weekly scalp DPC. The study extracted total RNA from unfractionated whole blood. TCRdb itself ran the RACE reads through MiXCR, one entry per CDR3 protein. Counted here are roughly 200,000 distinct CDR3 sequences, around a quarter occurring once; the ten biggest clones make up 2% to 2.5%. The CDR3 is 17 amino acids. V was cut by 2 bases and J by 5 bases, with 21 bases left in between. Germline assignment: CDR1 SGHTA and CDR2 FQGNSA.

The chain is built from TRBV7-2 and TRBJ2-5; possibly TRBD1 or TRBD2 for D (7 bases each). Sequencing used whole blood, obtained in connection with sensitization to the hapten diphenylcyclopropenone (DPC). The TCR comes from a woman in her 40s with alopecia areata. Some clones in this sample may be carry-over from other donors' samples. The CDR3 here is CASSLWDREAGGETQYF. CDR3 nucleotides: TGTGCCAGCAGCTTATGGGACCGGGAGGCAGGGGGGGAGACCCAGTACTTC.